These T cell receptor beta chains were read from a single sample in a study of cytomegalovirus exposure and HLA in healthy donors. Sequencing used immunoSEQ multiplex PCR; TCRdb keeps in-frame clones, though not all of them. The repertoire includes over 130,000 clones, roughly 83% of them detected once, and 3.5% to 4.5% sits in the top ten. The sequenced sample consisted of PBMCs. The receptors were gathered from a human donor in good health. Each CDR3 is given with its conserved first and last residue. Fields, in order: CDR3 DNA, CDR3 protein, D gene, J gene, V gene, clone size. D genes are given only for firm matches. Where a row states a size, it is once, few, many or the class of an expanded clone; other rows omit it.

CDR3 DNA: TGTGCCAGCAGTCTTGGCGGGGGAGGCTACAATGAGCAGTTCTTC; CDR3 protein: CASSLGGGGYNEQFF; D gene: TRBD2; J gene: TRBJ2-1; V gene: TRBV25-1; clone size: few
CDR3 DNA: TGTGCCAGCAGCAGACGTGGGACAGGGGGGACCGGGGAGCTGTTTTTT; CDR3 protein: CASSRRGTGGTGELFF; D gene: TRBD1; J gene: TRBJ2-2; V gene: TRBV11-2; clone size: -
CDR3 DNA: TGTGCCAGTAGTATAGGGAGTCGGAGCAATCAGCCCCAGCATTTT; CDR3 protein: CASSIGSRSNQPQHF; D gene: -; J gene: TRBJ1-5; V gene: TRBV19; clone size: -
CDR3 DNA: TGTGCCAGCAGCTTAGGCCGACCGGGACTAGACAACAATGAGCAGTTCTTC; CDR3 protein: CASSLGRPGLDNNEQFF; D gene: TRBD2; J gene: TRBJ2-1; V gene: TRBV13; clone size: -
CDR3 DNA: TGTGCCAGCAGCCTAGAACCGTTTACTAGCGGGGGGACTCAAGTGTACTTC; CDR3 protein: CASSLEPFTSGGTQVYF; D gene: TRBD2; J gene: TRBJ2-5; V gene: TRBV6-4; clone size: -
CDR3 DNA: TGTGCCAGCAGTCCCCATGAAATTTGGAGGCGCAATGAGCAGTTCTTC; CDR3 protein: CASSPHEIWRRNEQFF; D gene: -; J gene: TRBJ2-1; V gene: TRBV27; clone size: -
CDR3 DNA: TGTGCCAGCAGTTTGGGCCAATGGGATACGCAGTATTTT; CDR3 protein: CASSLGQWDTQYF; D gene: -; J gene: TRBJ2-3; V gene: TRBV27; clone size: -
CDR3 DNA: TGTGCCAGCAGCGTATCGGTTAGAACTAGCGGCTACAATGAGCAGTTCTTC; CDR3 protein: CASSVSVRTSGYNEQFF; D gene: TRBD2; J gene: TRBJ2-1; V gene: TRBV9; clone size: -
CDR3 DNA: TGCGCCAGCAGCTCACAGGGTTACGAGCAGTACTTC; CDR3 protein: CASSSQGYEQYF; D gene: -; J gene: TRBJ2-7; V gene: TRBV5-1; clone size: -
CDR3 DNA: TGTGCCAGCAGTGAATATGGGGCACCGGACAATGAGCAGTTCTTC; CDR3 protein: CASSEYGAPDNEQFF; D gene: -; J gene: TRBJ2-1; V gene: TRBV25-1; clone size: -
CDR3 DNA: TGTGCCAGCAGCTATGACAAAAACGGGCCCCAGCATTTT; CDR3 protein: CASSYDKNGPQHF; D gene: -; J gene: TRBJ1-5; V gene: TRBV7-9; clone size: -
CDR3 DNA: TGTGCCAGCAGCTCGGGAACCTATGGCTACACCTTC; CDR3 protein: CASSSGTYGYTF; D gene: -; J gene: TRBJ1-2; V gene: TRBV7-6; clone size: -
CDR3 DNA: TGCGCCAGCAGCTTGGGACCCACACCTTGGGGAGGATCCCAGTACAATGAGCAGTTCTTC; CDR3 protein: CASSLGPTPWGGSQYNEQFF; D gene: -; J gene: TRBJ2-1; V gene: TRBV5-1; clone size: -
CDR3 DNA: TGTGCCAGCAGTTCGTCCGGGACAGGGTCCTACGAGCAGTACTTC; CDR3 protein: CASSSSGTGSYEQYF; D gene: TRBD1; J gene: TRBJ2-7; V gene: TRBV27; clone size: -
CDR3 DNA: TGTGCCAGCAGCCTGGGACAGAATAATGAAAAACTGTTTTTT; CDR3 protein: CASSLGQNNEKLFF; D gene: TRBD1; J gene: TRBJ1-4; V gene: TRBV5-5; clone size: -
CDR3 DNA: TGTGCCAGCATAGACAGGGGGCTCGGTGAGCAGTTCTTC; CDR3 protein: CASIDRGLGEQFF; D gene: TRBD1; J gene: TRBJ2-1; V gene: TRBV27; clone size: -
CDR3 DNA: TGTGCCAGCAGCTCGAGGGGAGCTAGCGGGAGGGCGACCTACGAGCAGTACTTC; CDR3 protein: CASSSRGASGRATYEQYF; D gene: TRBD2; J gene: TRBJ2-7; V gene: TRBV11-2; clone size: once
CDR3 DNA: TGTGCCAGCAGCCCCTCGACAGGGCTTGAGCAGTACTTC; CDR3 protein: CASSPSTGLEQYF; D gene: TRBD1; J gene: TRBJ2-7; V gene: TRBV7-2; clone size: once
CDR3 DNA: TGTGCCAGCAGCTCTATTTCGTGGCGGGAGTTTGAAGAGACCCAGTACTTC; CDR3 protein: CASSSISWREFEETQYF; D gene: TRBD2; J gene: TRBJ2-5; V gene: TRBV5-4; clone size: -
CDR3 DNA: TGTGCCAGCAGTGGGACTAGTAGGGTCCCAGAGACCCAGTACTTC; CDR3 protein: CASSGTSRVPETQYF; D gene: TRBD2; J gene: TRBJ2-5; V gene: TRBV2; clone size: once
CDR3 DNA: TGCAGCGTTGAGACAGGGGCTTACTATGGCTACACCTTC; CDR3 protein: CSVETGAYYGYTF; D gene: TRBD1; J gene: TRBJ1-2; V gene: TRBV29-1; clone size: -
CDR3 DNA: TGTGCCAGCAGCCTTTCCCAGGGAACTAATGAAAAACTGTTTTTT; CDR3 protein: CASSLSQGTNEKLFF; D gene: -; J gene: TRBJ1-4; V gene: TRBV5-4; clone size: once
CDR3 DNA: TGTGCCAGCTCACAAAAAGGGGCTACCGGGGAGCTGTTTTTT; CDR3 protein: CASSQKGATGELFF; D gene: -; J gene: TRBJ2-2; V gene: TRBV18; clone size: -
CDR3 DNA: TGTGCCAGCAGTTGGCTAGCGGTCGACGAGCAGTACTTC; CDR3 protein: CASSWLAVDEQYF; D gene: TRBD2; J gene: TRBJ2-7; V gene: TRBV6-6; clone size: -
CDR3 DNA: TGTGCCAGCAGCTTAGGAGTTGCTGGGGCCAACGTCCTGACTTTC; CDR3 protein: CASSLGVAGANVLTF; D gene: -; J gene: TRBJ2-6; V gene: TRBV5-6; clone size: once
CDR3 DNA: TGTGCCAGCAGCTTAGGTCCCCTCTACGAGCAGTACTTC; CDR3 protein: CASSLGPLYEQYF; D gene: -; J gene: TRBJ2-7; V gene: TRBV11-3; clone size: -
CDR3 DNA: TGCGCCAGCAGCTCTAGCGGCATTAGCTCCTACGAGCAGTACTTC; CDR3 protein: CASSSSGISSYEQYF; D gene: TRBD2; J gene: TRBJ2-7; V gene: TRBV5-1; clone size: -
CDR3 DNA: TGTGCCAGCAGCTTATTGCGTGTTGGCTACACCTTC; CDR3 protein: CASSLLRVGYTF; D gene: -; J gene: TRBJ1-2; V gene: TRBV7-2; clone size: -
CDR3 DNA: TGTGCCAGCAGTGAAGCGGGGAACAGGGGAGCGTATCAGCCCCAGCATTTT; CDR3 protein: CASSEAGNRGAYQPQHF; D gene: TRBD1; J gene: TRBJ1-5; V gene: TRBV6-1; clone size: -